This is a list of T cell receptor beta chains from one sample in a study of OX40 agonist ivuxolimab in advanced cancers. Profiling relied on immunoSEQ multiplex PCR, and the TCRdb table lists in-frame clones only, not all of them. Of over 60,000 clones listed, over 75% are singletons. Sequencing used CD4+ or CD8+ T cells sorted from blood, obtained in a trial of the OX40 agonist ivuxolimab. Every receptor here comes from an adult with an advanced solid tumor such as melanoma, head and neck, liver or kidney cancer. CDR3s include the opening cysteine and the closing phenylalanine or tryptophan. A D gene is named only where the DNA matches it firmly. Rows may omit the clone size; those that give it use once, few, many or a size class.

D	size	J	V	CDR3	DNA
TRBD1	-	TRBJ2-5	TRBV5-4	CASSTGQEQETQYF	TGTGCCAGCAGCACGGGACAGGAGCAAGAGACCCAGTACTTC
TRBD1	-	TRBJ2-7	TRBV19	CASSGTVGDEQYF	TGTGCCAGTAGCGGGACAGTAGGGGACGAGCAGTACTTC
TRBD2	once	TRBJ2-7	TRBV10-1	CASSAGGSYEQYF	TGCGCCAGCAGTGCTGGCGGGAGCTACGAGCAGTACTTC
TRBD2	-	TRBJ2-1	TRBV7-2	CASSWTSGGNEQFF	TGTGCCAGCAGCTGGACTAGCGGGGGCAATGAGCAGTTCTTC
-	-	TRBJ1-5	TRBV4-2	CASSQDRNQPQHF	TGTGCCAGCAGCCAAGATCGCAATCAGCCCCAGCATTTT
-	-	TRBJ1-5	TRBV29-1	CSALPTGRGQPQHF	TGCAGCGCACTACCTACAGGGAGAGGACAGCCCCAGCATTTT
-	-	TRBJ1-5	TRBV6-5	CASSQRQTNQPQHF	TGTGCCAGCAGTCAACGACAGACAAATCAGCCCCAGCATTTT
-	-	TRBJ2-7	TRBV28	CVSANSYEQYF	TGTGTGTCGGCCAACTCCTACGAGCAGTACTTC
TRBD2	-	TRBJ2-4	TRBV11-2	CASSLTSGLAKNIQYF	TGTGCCAGCAGCTTAACTAGCGGATTAGCCAAAAACATTCAGTACTTC
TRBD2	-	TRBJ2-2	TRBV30	CAWSPWGLGTGELFF	TGTGCCTGGAGTCCCTGGGGACTAGGCACCGGGGAGCTGTTTTTT
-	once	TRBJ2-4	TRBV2	CASRPGLAKNIQYF	TGTGCCAGCAGGCCAGGCCTAGCCAAAAACATTCAGTACTTC
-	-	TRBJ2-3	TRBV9	CASSVVTSTDTQYF	TGTGCCAGCAGCGTAGTAACTAGCACAGATACGCAGTATTTT
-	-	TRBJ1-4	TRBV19	CASSMEGANEKLFF	TGTGCCAGTAGTATGGAAGGGGCTAATGAAAAACTGTTTTTT
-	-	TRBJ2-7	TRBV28	CASSHSALGTYEQYF	TGTGCCAGCAGTCACAGTGCCCTTGGGACCTACGAGCAGTACTTC
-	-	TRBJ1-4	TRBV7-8	CASSLVGGSGSEKLFF	TGTGCCAGCAGCTTAGTTGGGGGGTCTGGGAGTGAAAAACTGTTTTTT
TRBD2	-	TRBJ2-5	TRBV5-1	CASSSGGAFPQETQYF	TGCGCCAGCAGCTCGGGAGGGGCTTTCCCACAGGAGACCCAGTACTTC
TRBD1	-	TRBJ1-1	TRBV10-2	CASSVRDSNTEAFF	TGCGCCAGCAGTGTTAGGGACAGCAACACTGAAGCTTTCTTT
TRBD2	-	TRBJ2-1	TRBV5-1	CASSLAGGEYNEQFF	TGCGCCAGCAGCTTGGCGGGAGGAGAGTACAATGAGCAGTTCTTC
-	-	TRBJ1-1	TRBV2	CASSPLPPASTEAFF	TGTGCCAGCAGTCCCCTGCCTCCGGCGAGTACTGAAGCTTTCTTT
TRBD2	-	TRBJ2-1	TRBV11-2	CASSLDSGIAGGLGNEQFF	TGTGCCAGCAGCTTAGATAGTGGGATAGCGGGGGGGCTAGGGAATGAGCAGTTCTTC
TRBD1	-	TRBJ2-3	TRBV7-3	CASSLTGQGTSTDTQYF	TGTGCCAGCAGCTTAACGGGACAGGGGACAAGCACAGATACGCAGTATTTT
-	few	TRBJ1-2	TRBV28	CASSEGGYGYTF	TGTGCCAGCAGTGAGGGAGGCTATGGCTACACCTTC
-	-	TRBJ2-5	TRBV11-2	CASSLGGSQETQYF	TGTGCCAGCAGCTTAGGAGGCAGCCAAGAGACCCAGTACTTC
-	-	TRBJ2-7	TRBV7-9	CASSTTGSPYEQYF	TGTGCCAGCAGCACCACAGGGAGCCCCTACGAGCAGTACTTC
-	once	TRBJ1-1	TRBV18	CASSPTIPRNGMNTEAFF	TGTGCCAGCTCACCTACCATCCCCAGAAACGGAATGAACACTGAAGCTTTCTTT
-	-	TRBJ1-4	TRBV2	CASSEGLFVNEKLFF	TGTGCCAGCAGTGAAGGCTTGTTCGTTAATGAAAAACTGTTTTTT
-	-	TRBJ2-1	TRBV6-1	CASSGQISSYNEQFF	TGTGCCAGCAGTGGGCAGATAAGCTCCTACAATGAGCAGTTCTTC
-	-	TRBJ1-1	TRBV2	CASSEDGARAFF	TGTGCCAGCAGTGAGGATGGGGCGAGAGCTTTCTTT
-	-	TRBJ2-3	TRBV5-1	CASSLAEEGTDTQYF	TGCGCCAGCAGCTTGGCCGAGGAGGGCACAGATACGCAGTATTTT
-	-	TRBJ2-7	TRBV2	CASSGDSSYEQYF	TGTGCCAGCAGCGGTGATAGCAGCTACGAGCAGTACTTC
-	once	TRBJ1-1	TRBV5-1	CASKNPTGGGTEAFF	TGCGCCAGCAAAAACCCGACGGGGGGAGGCACTGAAGCTTTCTTT
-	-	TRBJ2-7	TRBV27	CASSPYARASSYEQYF	TGTGCCAGCAGCCCTTACGCGAGGGCAAGCTCCTACGAGCAGTACTTC
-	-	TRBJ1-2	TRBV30	CAWIQGLRATNYGYTF	TGTGCCTGGATTCAGGGTCTCCGCGCTACTAACTATGGCTACACCTTC
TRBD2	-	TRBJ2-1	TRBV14	CASSQVATSGSRNEQFF	TGTGCCAGCAGCCAAGTAGCGACTAGCGGGAGTAGGAATGAGCAGTTCTTC
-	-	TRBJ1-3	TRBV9	CASSPRDNSGNTIYF	TGTGCCAGCAGCCCGAGGGACAACTCTGGAAACACCATATATTTT
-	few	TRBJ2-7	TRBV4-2	CASSQDPVNSYEQYF	TGTGCCAGCAGCCAAGACCCAGTAAACTCCTACGAGCAGTACTTC
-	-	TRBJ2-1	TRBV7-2	CASSPSLGGVSEQFF	TGTGCCAGCAGCCCCTCTCTCGGGGGAGTCTCTGAGCAGTTCTTC
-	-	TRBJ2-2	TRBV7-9	CASSLSLGTGELFF	TGTGCCAGCAGCTTGTCCCTAGGGACCGGGGAGCTGTTTTTT
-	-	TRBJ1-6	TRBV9	CASSVDNYNSPLHF	TGTGCCAGCAGCGTAGACAACTATAATTCACCCCTCCACTTT
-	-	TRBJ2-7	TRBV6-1	CASRGLLSSYEQYF	TGTGCCAGCAGAGGGCTCCTGAGCTCCTACGAGCAGTACTTC
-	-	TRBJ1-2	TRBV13	CASSRNEGLSNYGYTF	TGTGCCAGCAGCCGAAATGAAGGTCTTTCTAACTATGGCTACACCTTC
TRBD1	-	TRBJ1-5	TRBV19	CASSPRQGSASNQPQHF	TGTGCCAGTAGTCCCCGACAGGGATCCGCTAGCAATCAGCCCCAGCATTTT
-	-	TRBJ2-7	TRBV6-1	CASSYQGGEQYF	TGTGCCAGCAGCTACCAGGGGGGCGAGCAGTACTTC
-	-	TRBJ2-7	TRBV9	CASSVDRVNEQYF	TGTGCCAGCAGCGTAGACAGGGTCAACGAGCAGTACTTC
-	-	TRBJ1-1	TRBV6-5	CASSTAGTEAFF	TGTGCCAGCAGTACGGCGGGGACTGAAGCTTTCTTT
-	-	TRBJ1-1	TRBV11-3	CASTHGGSRNTEAFF	TGTGCCAGCACCCACGGAGGCAGCAGGAACACTGAAGCTTTCTTT
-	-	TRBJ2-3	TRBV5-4	CASSPLVTDTQYF	TGTGCCAGCAGCCCACTAGTCACAGATACGCAGTATTTT
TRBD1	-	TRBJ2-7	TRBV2	CANVWGQGPSVSYEQYF	TGTGCCAACGTGTGGGGACAGGGTCCCTCAGTTTCCTACGAGCAGTACTTC
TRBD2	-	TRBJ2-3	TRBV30	CAWSGVSGGMTDTQYF	TGTGCCTGGAGTGGGGTTAGCGGGGGGATGACAGATACGCAGTATTTT
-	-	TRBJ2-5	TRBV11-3	CASSLAGSTWIQETQYF	TGTGCCAGCAGCTTGGCCGGGTCCACGTGGATTCAAGAGACCCAGTACTTC
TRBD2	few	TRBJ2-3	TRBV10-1	CASSEAGNTDTQYF	TGCGCCAGCAGTGAAGCGGGGAACACAGATACGCAGTATTTT
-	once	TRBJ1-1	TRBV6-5	CASSYAPANTEAFF	TGTGCCAGCAGTTACGCACCGGCGAACACTGAAGCTTTCTTT
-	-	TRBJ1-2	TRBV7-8	CASSLMADPGYYGYTF	TGTGCCAGCAGCTTGATGGCAGACCCAGGGTACTATGGCTACACCTTC
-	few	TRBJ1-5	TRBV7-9	CASSSGTRHQPQHF	TGTGCCAGCAGCTCGGGTACAAGGCATCAGCCCCAGCATTTT